Listed below are T cell receptor beta chains from one sample, sequenced in a study of OX40 agonist ivuxolimab in advanced cancers. Sequencing used immunoSEQ multiplex PCR; TCRdb keeps in-frame clones, though not all of them. Of about 48,000 clones detected, about 81% appear once; the ten largest clones hold around 7.8%. The source was CD4+ or CD8+ T cells sorted from blood, collected in a trial of the OX40 agonist ivuxolimab. Every receptor here comes from an adult with an advanced solid tumor such as melanoma, head and neck, liver or kidney cancer. The CDR3 runs from the conserved cysteine through the conserved F or W. The order of the fields is J gene, clone size, V gene, D gene, CDR3 protein, CDR3 DNA. The D gene is left open where the match is weak. Not all rows give a size; the values are once, few, many and, for expanded clones, a class.

>TRBJ2-2|NA|TRBV27|NA
CASSLLPGLAGELFF
TGTGCCAGCAGTTTATTACCAGGGTTAGCCGGGGAGCTGTTTTTT
>TRBJ1-6|medium-sized|TRBV19|TRBD1
CASKRDSNSPLHF
TGTGCCAGTAAAAGGGACAGCAATTCACCCCTCCACTTT
>TRBJ1-2|NA|TRBV6-5|NA
CASSYSEESTGGYTF
TGTGCCAGCAGTTACTCGGAGGAATCAACTGGTGGCTACACCTTC
>TRBJ2-7|NA|TRBV15|TRBD2
CATSSRLAGEMEQYF
TGTGCCACCAGCTCCCGACTAGCGGGAGAAATGGAGCAGTACTTC
>TRBJ1-1|NA|TRBV6-5|NA
CASSPRGGRAFF
TGTGCCAGCTCCCCACGGGGGGGGCGAGCTTTCTTT
>TRBJ1-1|NA|TRBV7-9|NA
CASSPPAGGTEAFF
TGTGCCAGCAGCCCCCCCGCAGGAGGCACTGAAGCTTTCTTT
>TRBJ2-3|few|TRBV2|NA
CASSDYNTQYF
TGTGCCAGCAGTGACTATAATACGCAGTATTTT
>TRBJ1-2|NA|TRBV18|TRBD1
CASSPQGDLNYGYTF
TGTGCCAGCTCACCGCAGGGGGATCTTAACTATGGCTACACCTTC
>TRBJ1-1|medium-sized|TRBV5-1|NA
CASSLEGPPAFF
TGCGCCAGCAGCTTGGAGGGGCCGCCGGCTTTCTTT
>TRBJ2-1|NA|TRBV7-9|NA
CASSLGGYGQFF
TGTGCCAGCAGCTTAGGTGGTTATGGGCAGTTCTTC
>TRBJ2-1|NA|TRBV11-3|NA
CASAPTSYNEQFF
TGTGCCAGCGCACCTACTTCGTACAATGAGCAGTTCTTC
>TRBJ2-5|NA|TRBV5-1|NA
CASSVQETQYF
TGCGCCAGCAGCGTGCAAGAGACCCAGTACTTC
>TRBJ2-1|NA|TRBV4-3|NA
CASSHPSEGVGNEQFF
TGCGCCAGCAGCCACCCTTCAGAGGGAGTAGGCAATGAGCAGTTCTTC
>TRBJ2-1|NA|TRBV4-3|TRBD2
CASSHGLAINEQFF
TGCGCCAGCAGCCACGGACTAGCGATAAATGAGCAGTTCTTC
>TRBJ2-4|NA|TRBV11-2|NA
CASSFRGSGTKNIQYF
TGTGCCAGCAGCTTCCGAGGGAGTGGGACCAAAAACATTCAGTACTTC
>TRBJ2-5|NA|TRBV11-2|NA
CASSFPFGSGPQETQYF
TGTGCCAGCAGCTTCCCCTTCGGCAGCGGACCACAAGAGACCCAGTACTTC
>TRBJ1-2|NA|TRBV18|NA
CASSPNTWGPVSGAGGYTF
TGTGCCAGCTCACCCAACACCTGGGGACCGGTTTCAGGGGCTGGTGGCTACACCTTC
>TRBJ1-2|NA|TRBV2|NA
CASSEESYGYTF
TGTGCCAGCAGTGAGGAGAGCTATGGCTACACCTTC
>TRBJ1-3|NA|TRBV27|NA
CASCDRVSGNTIYF
TGTGCCAGCTGTGACCGAGTCTCTGGAAACACCATATATTTT
>TRBJ2-5|NA|TRBV10-3|NA
CAISEQGPGAQYF
TGTGCCATCAGTGAACAGGGGCCGGGGGCCCAGTACTTC
>TRBJ1-5|NA|TRBV7-8|NA
CASSLRIGATRRRQPQHF
TGTGCCAGCAGCTTAAGGATCGGCGCCACGAGGCGACGGCAGCCCCAGCATTTT
>TRBJ2-7|few|TRBV11-1|TRBD2
CASSLGLAGDYEQYF
TGTGCCAGCAGCTTGGGACTAGCGGGAGACTACGAGCAGTACTTC
>TRBJ1-4|NA|TRBV7-7|NA
CASSLAMGAGEKLFF
TGTGCCAGCAGCTTAGCGATGGGGGCGGGTGAAAAACTGTTTTTT
>TRBJ1-3|NA|TRBV6-5|NA
CASSPAGAGNTIYF
TGTGCCAGCTCCCCCGCGGGGGCTGGAAACACCATATATTTT
>TRBJ2-2|NA|TRBV19|NA
CASRAGQTNTGELFF
TGTGCCAGTAGGGCGGGACAGACCAACACCGGGGAGCTGTTTTTT
>TRBJ2-1|NA|TRBV5-6|NA
CASSSGFHGSYNEQFF
TGTGCCAGCAGTTCCGGGTTTCATGGCTCCTACAATGAGCAGTTCTTC
>TRBJ2-5|NA|TRBV15|NA
CATSRELETQYF
TGTGCCACCAGCAGGGAGTTGGAGACCCAGTACTTC
>TRBJ1-6|NA|TRBV5-1|NA
CASSLVGYSPLHF
TGCGCCAGCAGCTTGGTCGGCTATTCACCCCTCCACTTT
>TRBJ1-1|NA|TRBV30|NA
CAWSQTEAFF
TGTGCCTGGAGCCAGACTGAAGCTTTCTTT
>TRBJ2-2|once|TRBV7-9|NA
CASSLGAGGANTGELFF
TGTGCCAGCAGCCTAGGGGCCGGCGGGGCGAACACCGGGGAGCTGTTTTTT
>TRBJ2-1|NA|TRBV9|TRBD2
CASSVGLAGSYNEQFF
TGTGCCAGCAGCGTAGGACTAGCGGGTTCCTACAATGAGCAGTTCTTC
>TRBJ2-7|NA|TRBV19|NA
CASSIRGGGEPYEQYF
TGTGCCAGTAGTATCCGGGGAGGAGGCGAGCCCTACGAGCAGTACTTC
>TRBJ1-6|NA|TRBV5-1|NA
CASSLGQVNHSPLHF
TGCGCCAGCAGCTTGGGGCAGGTTAATCATTCACCCCTCCACTTT
>TRBJ2-7|NA|TRBV2|TRBD2
CASLAGSYEQYF
TGTGCCAGCCTAGCGGGCTCCTACGAGCAGTACTTC
>TRBJ2-5|NA|TRBV6-1|NA
CASSESRETQYF
TGTGCCAGCAGTGAGAGTAGAGAGACCCAGTACTTC
>TRBJ1-5|NA|TRBV18|TRBD1
CASSEQGEWSNQPQHF
TGTGCCAGCTCAGAACAGGGGGAGTGGAGCAATCAGCCCCAGCATTTT
>TRBJ1-4|NA|TRBV18|NA
CASSPKGREKLFF
TGTGCCAGCTCACCAAAGGGGAGGGAAAAACTGTTTTTT
>TRBJ1-2|NA|TRBV20-1|NA
CSASTGLGYTF
TGCAGTGCTTCAACAGGGTTAGGCTACACCTTC
>TRBJ1-5|NA|TRBV10-2|NA
CASSESLGQIWQPQHF
TGCGCCAGCAGTGAGTCCCTGGGACAAATTTGGCAGCCCCAGCATTTT
>TRBJ2-3|once|TRBV6-5|NA
CASSRLAGTDTQYF
TGTGCCAGCAGTCGTCTAGCTGGCACAGATACGCAGTATTTT
>TRBJ2-3|NA|TRBV5-1|NA
CASSPTQGGTDTQYF
TGCGCGAGCTCTCCAACCCAGGGGGGTACAGATACGCAGTATTTT